This T cell receptor (beta chain) comes out of a study of cytomegalovirus exposure and HLA in healthy donors (dated by TCRdb to 2016 to 2017). Describing the broader study: A later analysis indicated that the 95 to 150 validation repertoires were generated on the platform also employed for the approximately 700 repertoires of the first cohort. The study aimed to test whether signatures of past pathogen exposure could be identified by cataloging public T cell receptors. The study combined high-throughput TCR immunosequencing, statistical association of individual TCRs with disease status, and machine learning to predict cytomegalovirus infection status. Besides the first cohort of some 670 subjects, a separate validation cohort made up of 120 different subjects was used. The research as a whole found: Cytomegalovirus status was reported to be diagnosed by the classifier with high specificity and sensitivity in both the original and validation cohorts. The authors suggested that the approach could potentially be extended to other disease states and immunological phenotypes. The study gave a list of about 160 TCR beta chains associated with cytomegalovirus. Subsequent analysis determined that TCRs grouped into clusters in the first cohort also showed a tendency toward co-occurrence across the roughly 120 validation repertoires, and roughly 94% of cluster scores exceeded 0. The validation cohort had no HLA typing available for a later analysis, so co-occurrence within that cohort was assessed over all 120 or so repertoires. Across donors, most TCR sequences were observed very rarely, whereas some public TCRs were present in many individuals. In vitro tests confirmed that a few of the cytomegalovirus-associated TCR beta chains recognize cytomegalovirus antigens.

Separate from the approximately 730-subject first cohort, the validation cohort of over 90 subjects was the group to which the donors belonged. The library was obtained by the immunoSEQ multiplex PCR assay. Under the source paper's analysis protocol: A statistical classification framework was built to diagnose cytomegalovirus status from the catalog of TCR beta chain sequences. TCRdb stores this immuneACCESS table with in-frame sequences only. Part of the clones is absent; in the studies checked, under half of the shortfall reflects unresolved V genes, and no reason is known for the rest. The DNA was the basis for D and trimming; V, J and clone size are from that table. This sample comprises 55,000 to 65,000 clones, more than 75% of them detected only once. 1% to 1.2% of the sample rests with the top ten. This clone was recorded only once. It lacks a known antigen. No base quality values were provided; no much bigger clone lies one nucleotide off.

The V and J ends are trimmed by 0 bases and 4 bases, leaving 12 bases between them. Including the terminal cysteine and phenylalanine, the CDR3 comprises 15 residues. This entry keeps only the CDR3 DNA: 45 bases, framed from base 1. The CDR1 and CDR2 encoded by the germline V gene (reference sequence) are PRHDT and FYEKMQ. Specimen: PBMCs. This chain joins TRBV13 to TRBJ1-2, with the D gene too uncertain to name. This clonotype originated in a man aged 18-30 years in good health and CMV-seronegative. The CDR3 has the sequence CASSLGLDPGYGYTF. Here is the DNA: TGTGCCAGCAGCTTAGGCCTTGACCCGGGCTATGGCTACACCTTC.